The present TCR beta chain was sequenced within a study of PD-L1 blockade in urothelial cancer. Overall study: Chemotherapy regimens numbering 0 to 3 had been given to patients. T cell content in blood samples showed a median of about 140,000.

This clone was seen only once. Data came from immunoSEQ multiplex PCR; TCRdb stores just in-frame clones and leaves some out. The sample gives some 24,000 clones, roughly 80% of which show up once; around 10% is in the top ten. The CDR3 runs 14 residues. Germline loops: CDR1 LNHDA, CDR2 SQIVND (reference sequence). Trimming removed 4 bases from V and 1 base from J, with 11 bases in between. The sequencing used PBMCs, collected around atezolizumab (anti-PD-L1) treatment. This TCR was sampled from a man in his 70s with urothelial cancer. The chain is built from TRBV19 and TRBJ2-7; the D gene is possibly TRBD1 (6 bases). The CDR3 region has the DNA TGTGCCAGTAGTACCCAAGGACAGTCCTACGAGCAGTACTTC. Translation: CASSTQGQSYEQYF.